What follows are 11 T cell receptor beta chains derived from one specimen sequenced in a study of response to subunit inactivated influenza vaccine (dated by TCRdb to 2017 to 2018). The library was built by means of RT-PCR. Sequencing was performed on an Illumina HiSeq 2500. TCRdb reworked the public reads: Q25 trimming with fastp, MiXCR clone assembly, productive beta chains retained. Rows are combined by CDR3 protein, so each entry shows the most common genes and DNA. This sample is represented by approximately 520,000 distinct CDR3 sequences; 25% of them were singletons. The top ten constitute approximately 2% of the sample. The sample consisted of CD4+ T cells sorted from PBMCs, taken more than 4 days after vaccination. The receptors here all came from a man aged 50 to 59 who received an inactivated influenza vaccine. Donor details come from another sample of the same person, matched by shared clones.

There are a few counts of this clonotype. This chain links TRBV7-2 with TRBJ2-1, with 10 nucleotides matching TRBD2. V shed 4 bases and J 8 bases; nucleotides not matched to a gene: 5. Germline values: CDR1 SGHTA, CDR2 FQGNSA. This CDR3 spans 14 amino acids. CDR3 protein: CASSSIAGGHEQFF. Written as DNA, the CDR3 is TGTGCCAGCAGCTCTATAGCGGGAGGACATGAGCAGTTCTTC.

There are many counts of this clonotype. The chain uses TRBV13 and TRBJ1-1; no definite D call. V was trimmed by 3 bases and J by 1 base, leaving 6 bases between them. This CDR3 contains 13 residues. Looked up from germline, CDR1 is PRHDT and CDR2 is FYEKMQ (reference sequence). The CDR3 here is CASSFSENTEAFF. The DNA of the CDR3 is TGTGCCAGCAGCTTTTCAGAGAACACTGAAGCTTTCTTT.

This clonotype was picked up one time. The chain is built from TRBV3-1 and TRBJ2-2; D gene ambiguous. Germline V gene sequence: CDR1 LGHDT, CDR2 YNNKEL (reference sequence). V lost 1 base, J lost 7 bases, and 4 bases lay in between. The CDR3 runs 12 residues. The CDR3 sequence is CASSQVHGELFF. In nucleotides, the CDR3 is TGTGCCAGCAGCCAAGTACACGGGGAGCTGTTTTTT.

The CDR3 bases are TGTGCCAGTAGTATTAGTTCAATCGGGGAGCTGTTTTTT. This encodes CASSISSIGELFF. The V call is TRBV19, the J call TRBJ2-2; D is unclear. This CDR3 comprises 13 residues. From germline, CDR1 is LNHDA and CDR2 SQIVND (reference sequence). V was cut by 3 bases and J by 7 bases, with 9 bases left in between.

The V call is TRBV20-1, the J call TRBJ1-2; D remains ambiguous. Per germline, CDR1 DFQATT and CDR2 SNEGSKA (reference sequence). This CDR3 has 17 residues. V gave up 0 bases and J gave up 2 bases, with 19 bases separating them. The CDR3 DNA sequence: TGCAGTGCTAGAGAGTATGTTTTAGGGAATCTGAACTATGGCTACACCTTC. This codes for CSAREYVLGNLNYGYTF.

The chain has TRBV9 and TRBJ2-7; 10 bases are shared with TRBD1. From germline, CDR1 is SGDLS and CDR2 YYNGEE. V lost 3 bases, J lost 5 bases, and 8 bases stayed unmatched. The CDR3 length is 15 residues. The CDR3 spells CASSEIGTGVHEQYF. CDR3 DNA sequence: TGTGCCAGCAGCGAAATCGGGACAGGGGTACACGAGCAGTACTTC.

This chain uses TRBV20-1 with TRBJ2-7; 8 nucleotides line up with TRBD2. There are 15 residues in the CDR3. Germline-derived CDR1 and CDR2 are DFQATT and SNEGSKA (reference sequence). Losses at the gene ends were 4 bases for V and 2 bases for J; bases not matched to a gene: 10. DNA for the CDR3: TGCAGTGCTACGGACCGTAGCGGGATAACCTACGAGCAGTACTTC. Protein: CSATDRSGITYEQYF.

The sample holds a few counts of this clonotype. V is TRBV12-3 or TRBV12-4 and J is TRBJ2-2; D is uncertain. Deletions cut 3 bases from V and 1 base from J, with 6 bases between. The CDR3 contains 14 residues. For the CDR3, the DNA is TGTGCCAGCAGTTTTTTGCTGAACACCGGGGAGCTGTTTTTT. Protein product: CASSFLLNTGELFF.

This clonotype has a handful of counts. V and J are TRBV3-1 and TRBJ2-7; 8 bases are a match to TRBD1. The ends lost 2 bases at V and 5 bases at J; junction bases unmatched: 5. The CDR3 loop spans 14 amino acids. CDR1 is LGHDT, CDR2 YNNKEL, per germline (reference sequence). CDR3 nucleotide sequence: TGTGCCAGCAGCCAAACAGGGGGGTGGGACGAGCAGTACTTC. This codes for CASSQTGGWDEQYF.

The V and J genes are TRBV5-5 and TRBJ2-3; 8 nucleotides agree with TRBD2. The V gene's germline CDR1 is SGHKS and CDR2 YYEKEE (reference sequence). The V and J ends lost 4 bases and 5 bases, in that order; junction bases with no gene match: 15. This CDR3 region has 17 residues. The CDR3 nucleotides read TGTGCCAGCAGCGAATCAAGGACTAGCCCTGTCTTAGATACGCAGTATTTT. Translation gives CASSESRTSPVLDTQYF.

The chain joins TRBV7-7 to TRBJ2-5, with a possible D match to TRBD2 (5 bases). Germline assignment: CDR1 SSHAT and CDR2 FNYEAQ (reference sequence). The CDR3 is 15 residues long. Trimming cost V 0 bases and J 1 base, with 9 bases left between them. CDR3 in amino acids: CASSLANGIQETQYF. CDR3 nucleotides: TGTGCCAGCAGCTTAGCGAACGGGATCCAAGAGACCCAGTACTTC. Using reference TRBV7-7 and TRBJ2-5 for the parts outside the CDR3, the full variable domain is GAGVSQSPRYKVTKRGQDVTLRCDPISSHATLYWYQQALGQGPEFLTYFNYEAQPDKSGLPSDRFSAERPEGSISTLTIQRTEQRDSAMYRCASSLANGIQETQYFGPGTRLLVL.